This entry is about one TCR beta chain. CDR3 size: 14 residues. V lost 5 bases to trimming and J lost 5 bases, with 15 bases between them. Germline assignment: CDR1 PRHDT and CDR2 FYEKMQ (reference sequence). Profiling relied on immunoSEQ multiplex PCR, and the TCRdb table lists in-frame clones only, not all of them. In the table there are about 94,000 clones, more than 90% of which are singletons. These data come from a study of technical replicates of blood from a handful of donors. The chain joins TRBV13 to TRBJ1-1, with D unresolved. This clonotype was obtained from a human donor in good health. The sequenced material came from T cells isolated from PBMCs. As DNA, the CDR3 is TGTGCCAGCAGCCTTTATGACGGGAGAACTGAAGCTTTCTTT. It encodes CASSLYDGRTEAFF.